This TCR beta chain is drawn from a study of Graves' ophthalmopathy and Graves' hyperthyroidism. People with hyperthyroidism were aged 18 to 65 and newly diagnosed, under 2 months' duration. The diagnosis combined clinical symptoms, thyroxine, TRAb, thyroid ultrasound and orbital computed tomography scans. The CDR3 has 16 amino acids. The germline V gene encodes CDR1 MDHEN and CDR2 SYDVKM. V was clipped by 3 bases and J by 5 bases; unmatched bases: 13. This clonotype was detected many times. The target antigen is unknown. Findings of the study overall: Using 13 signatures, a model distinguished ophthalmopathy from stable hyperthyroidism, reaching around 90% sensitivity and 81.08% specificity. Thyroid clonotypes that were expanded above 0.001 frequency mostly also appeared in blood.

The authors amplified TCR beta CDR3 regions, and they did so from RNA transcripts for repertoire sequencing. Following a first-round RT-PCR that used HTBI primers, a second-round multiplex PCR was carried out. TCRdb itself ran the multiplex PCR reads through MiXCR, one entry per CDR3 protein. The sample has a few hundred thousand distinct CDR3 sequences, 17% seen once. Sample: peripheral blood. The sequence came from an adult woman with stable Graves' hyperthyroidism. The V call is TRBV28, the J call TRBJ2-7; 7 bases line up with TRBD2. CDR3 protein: CASSFRTRTAHDEQYF. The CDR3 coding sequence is TGTGCCAGCAGTTTTCGGACTAGGACCGCGCACGACGAGCAGTACTTC.